The clone carrying this TCR beta chain was counted a few times. Its cognate antigen is unknown. Deletions cut 6 bases from V and 3 bases from J, with 7 bases between. The CDR3 covers 12 residues. Germline V gives CDR1 SNHLY, CDR2 FYNNEI. These data originate in a study of shared clonotypes between healthy human individuals. Authors' data handling: Owing to the provision of junction-only sequences devoid of quality scores by immunoSEQ, filtering differed. Profiling relied on immunoSEQ multiplex PCR, and the TCRdb table lists in-frame clones only, not all of them. V and J calls and clone size follow that table, whereas D and trimming were derived from the DNA. This table has 530,000 or so clones, almost 80% appearing once. Broader study findings: Sequencing depth was predicted to influence how clonotypes are shared among donors.

The chain recombines TRBV2 with TRBJ2-3, with no clear D. This TCR came from a woman aged 40-49 years in good health. Some clones in this sample may be carry-over from other donors' samples. The sample consisted of PBMCs. CDR3 bases: TGTGCCAGCAGACCAGAAACAGATACGCAGTATTTT. It encodes CASRPETDTQYF.